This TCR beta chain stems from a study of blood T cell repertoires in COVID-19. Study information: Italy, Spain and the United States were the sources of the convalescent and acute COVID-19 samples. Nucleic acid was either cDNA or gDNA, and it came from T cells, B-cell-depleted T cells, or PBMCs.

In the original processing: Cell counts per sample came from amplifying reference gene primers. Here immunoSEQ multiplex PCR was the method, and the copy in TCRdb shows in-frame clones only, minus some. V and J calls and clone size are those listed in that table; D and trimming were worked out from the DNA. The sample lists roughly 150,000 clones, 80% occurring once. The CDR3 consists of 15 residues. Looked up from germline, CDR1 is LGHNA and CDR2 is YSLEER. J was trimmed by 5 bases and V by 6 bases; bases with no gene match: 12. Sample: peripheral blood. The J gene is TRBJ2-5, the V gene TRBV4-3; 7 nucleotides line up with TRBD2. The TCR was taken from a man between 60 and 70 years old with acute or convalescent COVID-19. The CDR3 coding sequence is TGCGCCAGCAGTCGAGCGTTGCTGGGAGGGGAGACCCAGTACTTC. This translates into CASSRALLGGETQYF.